The 8 T cell receptor beta chains reported below all come from one sample, sequenced in a study of cytomegalovirus exposure and HLA in healthy donors. 13 Jbeta primers and 60 Vbeta primers were used for the PCR. Produced via immunoSEQ multiplex PCR; TCRdb's table is partial and in-frame only. In the table there are roughly 200,000 clones, more than 65% of which are singletons. The sequencing input was PBMCs. The receptors stem from a man aged 18 to 29 in good health and CMV-seronegative.

This rearrangement joins TRBV10-3 to TRBJ2-5, with D maybe TRBD1 (6 bases). V shed 6 bases and J shed 5 bases, with 13 bases lying between them. Germline lookup yields CDR1 ENHRY and CDR2 SYGVKD. The CDR3 covers 13 residues. The CDR3 is CAIRQGSSETQYF. The DNA of the CDR3 is TGTGCCATCAGACAGGGCAGTTCGGAGACCCAGTACTTC.

The rearrangement joins TRBV5-1 to TRBJ1-5; no reliable D call. V was trimmed by 5 bases and J by 6 bases, leaving 15 bases between them. The CDR3 covers 14 residues. Germline assignment: CDR1 SGHRS and CDR2 YFSETQ. The chain's CDR3 is CASRADIASQPQHF. DNA of the CDR3: TGCGCCAGCAGGGCGGATATTGCGAGTCAGCCCCAGCATTTT.

This sequence joins TRBV10-3 and TRBJ1-4; D not certain. The CDR3 is made up of 16 amino acids. Trimming took 0 bases from V and 0 from J, leaving 8 bases between them. Per germline, CDR1 ENHRY and CDR2 SYGVKD. CDR3 residues: CAISESRQPTNEKLFF. DNA of the CDR3: TGTGCCATCAGTGAGTCGCGACAACCAACTAATGAAAAACTGTTTTTT.

Worth noting for this clone: Other DNA sequences within the sample encode an identical CDR3. The chain combines TRBV19 with TRBJ2-7, with a possible D match to TRBD2 (5 bases). CDR1 is LNHDA, CDR2 SQIVND, per germline (reference sequence). V dropped 6 bases and J dropped 2 bases, with 11 bases sitting between them. This CDR3 is 13 amino acids long. The CDR3 bases are TGTGCCAGTAGCCGGACTTCAACCTACGAGCAGTACTTC. Translated: CASSRTSTYEQYF.

V is TRBV19 and J is TRBJ2-5, with 9 nucleotides matching TRBD1. The CDR3 contains 14 residues. V lost 9 bases, J lost 4 bases, and 9 bases stayed unmatched. Germline V gives CDR1 LNHDA, CDR2 SQIVND (reference sequence). The CDR3 DNA follows: TGTGCCAGCAACCCGGGACAGGGTGGAGAGACCCAGTACTTC. Translating gives CASNPGQGGETQYF.

The chain uses TRBV30 and TRBJ2-7, with 10 nucleotides matching TRBD1. The V and J ends lost 3 bases and 3 bases, in that order; junction bases with no gene match: 5. The length of the CDR3 is 14 residues. Germline lookup yields CDR1 GTSNPN and CDR2 SVGIG (reference sequence). The CDR3 region has the DNA TGTGCCTGGAGCACCGGGACAGGGGACTACGAGCAGTACTTC. Amino acids: CAWSTGTGDYEQYF.

A few counts support this clone. J is TRBJ1-2 and V is TRBV29-1, with 9 nucleotides matching TRBD1. Germline loops: CDR1 SQVTM, CDR2 ANQGSEA. Trimming at V came to 4 bases and at J to 4 bases, leaving 1 base not matched to a gene. The CDR3 consists of 12 residues. The CDR3 region has the DNA TGCAGCGTTGCGGGACAGGGCTATGGCTACACCTTC. Protein sequence: CSVAGQGYGYTF.

The rearrangement joins TRBV19 to TRBJ1-5, with a weak D call TRBD1 (6 bases). The germline CDR1 and CDR2 sequences are LNHDA and SQIVND (reference sequence). There are 15 residues in the CDR3. V was clipped by 2 bases and J by 7 bases, with 15 bases between them. CDR3 coding DNA: TGTGCCAGTAGTATATCGGGGGGCGTTTCCCAGCCCCAGCATTTT. Translating it yields CASSISGGVSQPQHF. The full variable domain, its missing parts supplied by reference TRBV19 and TRBJ1-5, is DGGITQSPKYLFRKEGQNVTLSCEQNLNHDAMYWYRQDPGQGLRLIYYSQIVNDFQKGDIAEGYSVSREKKESFPLTVTSAQKNPTAFYLCASSISGGVSQPQHFGDGTRLSIL.